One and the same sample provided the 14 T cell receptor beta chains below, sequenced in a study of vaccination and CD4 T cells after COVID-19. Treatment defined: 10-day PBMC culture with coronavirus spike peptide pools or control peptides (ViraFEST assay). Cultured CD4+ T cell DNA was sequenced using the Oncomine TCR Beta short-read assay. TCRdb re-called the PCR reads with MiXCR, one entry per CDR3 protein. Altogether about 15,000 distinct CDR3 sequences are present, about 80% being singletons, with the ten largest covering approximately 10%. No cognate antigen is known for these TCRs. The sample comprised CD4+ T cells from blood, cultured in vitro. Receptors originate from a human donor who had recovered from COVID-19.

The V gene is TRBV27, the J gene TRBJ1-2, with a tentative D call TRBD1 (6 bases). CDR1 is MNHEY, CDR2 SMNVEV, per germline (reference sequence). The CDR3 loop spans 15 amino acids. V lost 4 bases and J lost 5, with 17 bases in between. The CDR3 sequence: CASSSPGGGRYGYTF. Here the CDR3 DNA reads TGTGCCAGCAGTTCGCCCGGTGGGGGCCGGTATGGCTACACCTTC.

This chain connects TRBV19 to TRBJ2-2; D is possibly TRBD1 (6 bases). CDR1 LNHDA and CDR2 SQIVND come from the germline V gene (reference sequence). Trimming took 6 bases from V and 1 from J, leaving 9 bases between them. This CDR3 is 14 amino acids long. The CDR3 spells CASRLGGNTGELFF. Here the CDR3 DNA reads TGTGCCAGTAGGCTAGGGGGGAACACCGGGGAGCTGTTTTTT.

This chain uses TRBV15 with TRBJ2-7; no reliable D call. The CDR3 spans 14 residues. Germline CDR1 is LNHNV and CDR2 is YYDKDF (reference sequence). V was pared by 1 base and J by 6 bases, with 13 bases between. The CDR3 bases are TGTGCCACCAGCAGAGGACACGGCTGGGGCGAGCAGTACTTC. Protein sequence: CATSRGHGWGEQYF.

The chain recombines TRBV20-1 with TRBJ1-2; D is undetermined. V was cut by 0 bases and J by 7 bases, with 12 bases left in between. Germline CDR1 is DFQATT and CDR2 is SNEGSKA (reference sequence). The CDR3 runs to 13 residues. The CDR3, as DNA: TGCAGTGCTAGAGATTTGTGGGTGGGTGGCTACACCTTC. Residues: CSARDLWVGGYTF.

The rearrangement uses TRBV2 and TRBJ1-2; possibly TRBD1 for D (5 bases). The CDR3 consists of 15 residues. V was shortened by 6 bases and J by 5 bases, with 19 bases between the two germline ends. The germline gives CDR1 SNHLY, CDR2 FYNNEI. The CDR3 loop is CASSLTGLEGYGYTF. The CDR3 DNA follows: TGTGCCAGCAGCCTAACAGGCCTAGAAGGGTATGGCTACACCTTC. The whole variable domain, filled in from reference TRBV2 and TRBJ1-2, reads EPEVTQTPSHQVTQMGQEVILRCVPISNHLYFYWYRQILGQKVEFLVSFYNNEISEKSEIFDDQFSVERPDGSNFTLKIRSTKLEDSAMYFCASSLTGLEGYGYTFGSGTRLTVV.

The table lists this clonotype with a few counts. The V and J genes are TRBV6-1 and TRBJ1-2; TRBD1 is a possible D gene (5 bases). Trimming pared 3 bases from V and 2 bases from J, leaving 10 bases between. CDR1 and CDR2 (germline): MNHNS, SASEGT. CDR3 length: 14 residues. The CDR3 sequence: CASSDGGGNYGYTF. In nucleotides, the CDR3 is TGTGCCAGCAGTGACGGGGGAGGGAACTATGGCTACACCTTC.

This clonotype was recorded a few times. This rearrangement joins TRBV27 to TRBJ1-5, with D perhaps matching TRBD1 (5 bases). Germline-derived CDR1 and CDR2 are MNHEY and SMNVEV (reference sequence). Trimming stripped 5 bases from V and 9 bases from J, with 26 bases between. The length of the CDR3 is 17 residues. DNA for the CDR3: TGTGCCAGCAGTCCCCCAGTCGTCCAGGGAGGACGAGGGCCCCAGCATTTT. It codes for CASSPPVVQGGRGPQHF.

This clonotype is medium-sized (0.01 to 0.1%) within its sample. The CDR3 loop reads CASQLVAGANTEAFF. As DNA, the CDR3 is TGTGCCAGCCAGTTGGTGGCGGGCGCTAACACTGAAGCTTTCTTT. V is TRBV6-1 and J is TRBJ1-1; D is uncertain. Per germline, CDR1 MNHNS and CDR2 SASEGT. This CDR3 is 15 amino acids long. Trimming took 8 bases from V and 2 from J, leaving 18 bases between them.

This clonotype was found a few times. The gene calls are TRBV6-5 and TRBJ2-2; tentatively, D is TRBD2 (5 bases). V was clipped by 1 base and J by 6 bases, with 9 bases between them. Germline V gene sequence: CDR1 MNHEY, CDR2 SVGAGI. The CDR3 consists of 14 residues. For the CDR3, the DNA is TGTGCCAGCAGTTACTTGGCGGAGGCCGGGGAGCTGTTTTTT. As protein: CASSYLAEAGELFF.

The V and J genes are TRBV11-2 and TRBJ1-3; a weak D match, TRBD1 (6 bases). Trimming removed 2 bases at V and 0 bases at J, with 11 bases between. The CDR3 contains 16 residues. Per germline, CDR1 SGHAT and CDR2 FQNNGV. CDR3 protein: CASSLRGDNSGNTIYF. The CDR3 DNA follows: TGTGCCAGCAGCTTAAGGGGGGACAACTCTGGAAACACCATATATTTT.

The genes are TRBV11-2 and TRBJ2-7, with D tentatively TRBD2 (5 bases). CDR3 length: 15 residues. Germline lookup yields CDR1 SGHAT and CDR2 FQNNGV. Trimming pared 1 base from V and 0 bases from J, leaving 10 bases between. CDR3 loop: CASSLVDGLSYEQYF. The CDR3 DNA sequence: TGTGCCAGCAGCTTAGTAGACGGACTCTCCTACGAGCAGTACTTC.

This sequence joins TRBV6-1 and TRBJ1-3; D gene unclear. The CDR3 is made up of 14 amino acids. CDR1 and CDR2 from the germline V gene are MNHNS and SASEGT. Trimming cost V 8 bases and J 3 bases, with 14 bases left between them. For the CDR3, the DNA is TGTGCCAGCTATCCCTGGCAGGATGGAAACACCATATATTTT. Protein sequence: CASYPWQDGNTIYF.

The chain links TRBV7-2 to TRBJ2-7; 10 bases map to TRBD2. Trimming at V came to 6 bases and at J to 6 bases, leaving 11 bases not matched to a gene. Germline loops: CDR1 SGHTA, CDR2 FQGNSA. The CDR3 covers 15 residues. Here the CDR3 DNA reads TGTGCCAGCAGGTACCCGGGACTAGCGAAACGCGAGCAGTACTTC. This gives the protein CASRYPGLAKREQYF.

CDR3 sequence reads: CASSQERGSGYTF. CDR3 bases: TGTGCCAGCAGTCAGGAGAGGGGTAGTGGCTACACCTTC. The chain combines TRBV6-1 with TRBJ1-2; TRBD1 is a possible D gene (5 bases). This CDR3 is built from 13 residues. The germline gives CDR1 MNHNS, CDR2 SASEGT. Trimming removed 5 bases from V and 7 bases from J, with 14 bases in between.